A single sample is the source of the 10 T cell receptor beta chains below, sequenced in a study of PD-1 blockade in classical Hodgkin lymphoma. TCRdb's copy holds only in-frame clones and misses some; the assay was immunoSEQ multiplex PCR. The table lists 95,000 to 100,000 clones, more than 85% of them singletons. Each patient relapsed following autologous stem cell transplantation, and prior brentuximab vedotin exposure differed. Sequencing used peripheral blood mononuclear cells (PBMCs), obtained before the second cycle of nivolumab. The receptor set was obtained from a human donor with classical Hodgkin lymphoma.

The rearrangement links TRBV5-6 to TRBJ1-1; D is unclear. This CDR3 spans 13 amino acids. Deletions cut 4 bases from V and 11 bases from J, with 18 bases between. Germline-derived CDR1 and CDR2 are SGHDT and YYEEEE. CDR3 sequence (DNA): TGTGCCAGCAGCCACCAGTGGCAGGAGGAGGCTTTCTTT. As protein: CASSHQWQEEAFF. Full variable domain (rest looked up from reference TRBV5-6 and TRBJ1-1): DAGVTQSPTHLIKTRGQQVTLRCSPKSGHDTVSWYQQALGQGPQFIFQYYEEEERQRGNFPDRFSGHQFPNYSSELNVNALLLGDSALYLCASSHQWQEEAFFGQGTRLTVV.

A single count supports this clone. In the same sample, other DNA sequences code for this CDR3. DNA of the CDR3: TGTGCCAGCAGCGACAGGGGACTAGCCAAAAACATTCAGTACTTC. It encodes CASSDRGLAKNIQYF. The V gene is TRBV2, the J gene TRBJ2-4; 8 bases line up with TRBD1. The CDR3 runs 15 residues. Germline V CDR1 and CDR2: SNHLY, FYNNEI. The trim removed 6 bases at V and 0 bases at J, leaving 4 bases unmatched.

The CDR3 coding sequence is TGTGCCAGCAGCTTCCCCGGGGTGCTCTCTGGGGCCAACGTCCTGACTTTC. As protein: CASSFPGVLSGANVLTF. The chain uses TRBV7-2 and TRBJ2-6; TRBD2 is a possible D gene (5 bases). The CDR3 is 17 amino acids. In germline, CDR1 is SGHTA, CDR2 FQGNSA. Trimming shortened V by 3 bases and J by 0 bases, and 12 bases separated the two germline ends.

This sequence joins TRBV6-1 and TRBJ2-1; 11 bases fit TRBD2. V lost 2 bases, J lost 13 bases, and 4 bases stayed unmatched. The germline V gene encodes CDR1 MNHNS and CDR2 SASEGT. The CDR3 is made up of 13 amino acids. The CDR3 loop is CASSERGTSGQFF. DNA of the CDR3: TGTGCCAGCAGTGAACGGGGGACTAGCGGACAGTTCTTC.

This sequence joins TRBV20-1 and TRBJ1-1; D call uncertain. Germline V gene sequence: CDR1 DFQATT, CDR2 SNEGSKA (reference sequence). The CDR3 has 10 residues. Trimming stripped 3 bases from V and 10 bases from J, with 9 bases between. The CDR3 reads CSARVAGAFF. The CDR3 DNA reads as TGCAGTGCTAGGGTTGCAGGAGCTTTCTTT.

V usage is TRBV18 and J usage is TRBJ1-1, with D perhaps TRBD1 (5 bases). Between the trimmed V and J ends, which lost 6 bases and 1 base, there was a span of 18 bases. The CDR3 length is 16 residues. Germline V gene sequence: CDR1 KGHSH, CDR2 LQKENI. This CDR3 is CASSLGRTPGNTEAFF. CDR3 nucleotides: TGTGCCAGCTCCCTGGGACGAACCCCTGGGAACACTGAAGCTTTCTTT.

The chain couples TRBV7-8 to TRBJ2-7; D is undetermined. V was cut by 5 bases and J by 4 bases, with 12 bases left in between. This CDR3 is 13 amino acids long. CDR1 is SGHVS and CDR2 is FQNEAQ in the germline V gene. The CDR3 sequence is CASSRARNYEQYF. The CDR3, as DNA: TGTGCCAGCAGCCGGGCTAGGAATTACGAGCAGTACTTC.

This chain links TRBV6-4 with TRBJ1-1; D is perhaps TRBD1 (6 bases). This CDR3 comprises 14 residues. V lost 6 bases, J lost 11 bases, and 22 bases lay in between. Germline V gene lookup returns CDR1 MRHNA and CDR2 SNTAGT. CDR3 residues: CASREYAVRGMAFF. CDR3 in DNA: TGTGCCAGCAGGGAATACGCAGTCAGGGGAATGGCTTTCTTT.

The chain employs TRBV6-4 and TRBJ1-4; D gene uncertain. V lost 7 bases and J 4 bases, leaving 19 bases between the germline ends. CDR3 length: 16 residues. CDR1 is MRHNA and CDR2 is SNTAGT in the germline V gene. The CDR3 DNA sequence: TGTGCCAGCATCCCCAACGGCGGGGAAGGTAATGAAAAACTGTTTTTT. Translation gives CASIPNGGEGNEKLFF.

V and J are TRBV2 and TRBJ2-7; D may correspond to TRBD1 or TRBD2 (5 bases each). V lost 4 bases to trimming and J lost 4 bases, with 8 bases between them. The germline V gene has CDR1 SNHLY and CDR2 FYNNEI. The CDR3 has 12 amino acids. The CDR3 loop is CASSVEGYEQYF. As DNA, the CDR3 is TGTGCCAGCAGTGTTGAGGGGTACGAGCAGTACTTC.